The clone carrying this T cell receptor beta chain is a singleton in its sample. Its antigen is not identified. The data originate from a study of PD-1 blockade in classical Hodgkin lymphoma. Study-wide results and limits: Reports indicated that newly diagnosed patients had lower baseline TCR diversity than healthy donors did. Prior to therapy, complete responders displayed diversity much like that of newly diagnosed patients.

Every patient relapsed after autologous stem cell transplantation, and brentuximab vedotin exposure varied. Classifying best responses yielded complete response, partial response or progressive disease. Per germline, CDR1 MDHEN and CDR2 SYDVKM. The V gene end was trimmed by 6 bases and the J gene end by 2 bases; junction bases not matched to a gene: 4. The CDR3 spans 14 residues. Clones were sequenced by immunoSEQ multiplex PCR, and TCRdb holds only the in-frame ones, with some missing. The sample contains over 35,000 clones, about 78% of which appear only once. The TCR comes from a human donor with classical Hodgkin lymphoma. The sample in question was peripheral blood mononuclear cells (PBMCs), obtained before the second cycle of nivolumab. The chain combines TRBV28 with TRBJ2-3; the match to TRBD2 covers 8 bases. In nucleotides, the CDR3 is TGTGCCAGCAGCGCGGGGGGATCCACAGATACGCAGTATTTT. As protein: CASSAGGSTDTQYF.